This TCR beta chain was sequenced during a study of T cell responses to AZD1222 COVID-19 vaccine. Germline-derived CDR1 and CDR2 are SEHNR and FQNEAQ (reference sequence). The CDR3 runs 14 residues. The trim removed 4 bases at V and 8 bases at J, leaving 8 bases unmatched. This clone was detected a few times. Assay: immunoSEQ multiplex PCR; the TCRdb copy retains only in-frame clones and omits some. The sample holds 150,000 or so clones, approximately 92% seen once. The material sequenced was peripheral blood, taken on day 0 of AZD1222 vaccination. The chain is built from TRBV7-9 and TRBJ1-1; the match to TRBD1 covers 9 bases. The source of this sequence is an adult in good health. CDR3 sequence (DNA): TGTGCCAGCAGCTCCCCCCGGGACAGGGCAGAAGCTTTCTTT. Translated: CASSSPRDRAEAFF.